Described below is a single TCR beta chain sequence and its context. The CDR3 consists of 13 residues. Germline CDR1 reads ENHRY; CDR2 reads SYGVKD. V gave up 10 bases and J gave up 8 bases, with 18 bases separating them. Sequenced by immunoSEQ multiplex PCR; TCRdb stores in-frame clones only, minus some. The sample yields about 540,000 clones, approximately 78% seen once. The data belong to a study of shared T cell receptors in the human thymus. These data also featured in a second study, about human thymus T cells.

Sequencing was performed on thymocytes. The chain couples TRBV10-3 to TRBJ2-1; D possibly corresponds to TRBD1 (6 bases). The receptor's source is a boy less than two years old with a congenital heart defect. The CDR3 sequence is CATRGQRGDEQFF. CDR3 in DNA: TGTGCCACCCGCGGACAGCGAGGCGATGAGCAGTTCTTC.